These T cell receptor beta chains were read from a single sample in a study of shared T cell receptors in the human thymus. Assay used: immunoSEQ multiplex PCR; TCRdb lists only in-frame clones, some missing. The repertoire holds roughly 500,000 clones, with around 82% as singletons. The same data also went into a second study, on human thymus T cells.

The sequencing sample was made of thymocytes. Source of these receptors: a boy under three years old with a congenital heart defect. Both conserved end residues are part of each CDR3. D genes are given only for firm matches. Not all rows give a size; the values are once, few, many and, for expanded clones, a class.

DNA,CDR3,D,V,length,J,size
TGTGCCAGCAGTGAGTGTTCCGGGACAGGGATCCATGAGCAGTTCTTC,CASSECSGTGIHEQFF,TRBD1,TRBV6-1,16,TRBJ2-1,once
TGTGCCAGTCTACAGGGGTCCTTCGCCGGGGAGCTGTTTTTT,CASLQGSFAGELFF,TRBD1,TRBV6-1,14,TRBJ2-2,.
TGTGCCAGCAGTTTCGGTCCTAAGCGGGAGGTCGAGCAGTACTTC,CASSFGPKREVEQYF,TRBD2,TRBV7-7,15,TRBJ2-7,.
TGCAGTGCTAACCAGAGTGGGGGCCACTTC,CSANQSGGHF,.,TRBV20-1,10,TRBJ2-5,.
TGTGCCAGCAGCCCTCGGGGGGTCCAACCCCTTTGCGAGCAGTACTTC,CASSPRGVQPLCEQYF,TRBD2,TRBV28,16,TRBJ2-7,.
TGTGCCAGTAGCATCACCGGGGAGCTGTTTTTT,CASSITGELFF,.,TRBV19,11,TRBJ2-2,few
TGTGCCTGGAGTCTCAGGGAACCTGGGGCCAACGTCCTGACTTTC,CAWSLREPGANVLTF,.,TRBV30,15,TRBJ2-6,.
TGTGCCAGTAAACGGGACAGCCTACCGGGAAGGGAAGAGACCCAGTACTTC,CASKRDSLPGREETQYF,TRBD1,TRBV19,17,TRBJ2-5,.
TGTGCCAGCAGCTCCCTTTGGGGGGACAGGAGTAATGAAAAACTGTTTTTT,CASSSLWGDRSNEKLFF,TRBD1,TRBV5-4,17,TRBJ1-4,.
TGTGCCAGCAGTTACGCCACAGGGGGAACTGAAGCTTTCTTT,CASSYATGGTEAFF,TRBD1,TRBV6-5,14,TRBJ1-1,.
TGTGCCAGCAGTTTAGGTCCGGGGACGGGACTCCTCTCCTACGAGCAGTACTTC,CASSLGPGTGLLSYEQYF,.,TRBV28,18,TRBJ2-7,.
TGCGCCAGCAGCTTGGCCCCCCTACTAACCGGGTCGAACATTCAGTACTTC,CASSLAPLLTGSNIQYF,.,TRBV5-1,17,TRBJ2-4,.
TGTGCCAGCACCCCGGGGGGAGGGAACACTGAAGCTTTCTTT,CASTPGGGNTEAFF,.,TRBV27,14,TRBJ1-1,once
TGTGCCAGCGTCAAGGGGATGGGCAATCAGCCCCAGCATTTT,CASVKGMGNQPQHF,.,TRBV19,14,TRBJ1-5,.
TGCAGCGGGAATCTACTCGGAGACTCCAGCACAGATACGCAGTATTTT,CSGNLLGDSSTDTQYF,.,TRBV29-1,16,TRBJ2-3,.
TGTGCCAGCAGTCCCACCGGGACTAGCGGGTCGCTATCTGGGGCCAACGTCCTGACTTTC,CASSPTGTSGSLSGANVLTF,TRBD2,TRBV27,20,TRBJ2-6,.
TGTGCCATCAGTGAGGTGGGGGCCTCCTACAATGAGCAGTTCTTC,CAISEVGASYNEQFF,.,TRBV10-3,15,TRBJ2-1,.
TGTGCCAGCAGGTGGGTGAGGACTAGCGGGAATGAGCAGTTCTTC,CASRWVRTSGNEQFF,TRBD2,TRBV28,15,TRBJ2-1,.
TGCAGCGTGGCGTCGGACAGGGGGGTTGAGCAGTACTTC,CSVASDRGVEQYF,TRBD1,TRBV29-1,13,TRBJ2-7,.
TGTGCCAGCAGCCAACCCCGGGACTATCCCGAGCAGTACTTC,CASSQPRDYPEQYF,TRBD2,TRBV4-2,14,TRBJ2-7,once
TGCGCCAGCAGCCAAGAGACCACTAGCGGGGGCATAGTAGAGACCCAGTACTTC,CASSQETTSGGIVETQYF,TRBD2,TRBV4-1,18,TRBJ2-5,once
TGTGCCAGCAGCCCGGCGACAGCCTACGAGCAGTACTTC,CASSPATAYEQYF,.,TRBV11-3,13,TRBJ2-7,.
TGCGCCAGCAGTCAGGGCCCGGAGGGCTCCTACAATGAGCAGTTCTTC,CASSQGPEGSYNEQFF,.,TRBV23-1,16,TRBJ2-1,few
TGTGCCAGCAGCAAAGGCGGGATCTCCTACGAGCAGTACTTC,CASSKGGISYEQYF,.,TRBV21-1,14,TRBJ2-7,.
TGCGCCAGCAGCTTAACAGGGGGCTCCTACAATGAGCAGTTCTTC,CASSLTGGSYNEQFF,TRBD1,TRBV5-1,15,TRBJ2-1,few
TGTGCCTGGAGTGGGCAAACCGGGGAGCTGTTTTTT,CAWSGQTGELFF,.,TRBV30,12,TRBJ2-2,.
TGCGCCAGCAGCCATGACGACAGGGGAGGAAACACCATATATTTT,CASSHDDRGGNTIYF,TRBD1,TRBV4-3,15,TRBJ1-3,.
TGCGCCAGCAGCCCAGGGGGCGTTAAGACAGATACGCAGTATTTT,CASSPGGVKTDTQYF,TRBD1,TRBV10-1,15,TRBJ2-3,.
TGTGCCAGCAGCCTAGACTCACAAGCGGGAGACGGTTCCACAGATACGCAGTATTTT,CASSLDSQAGDGSTDTQYF,TRBD2,TRBV5-6,19,TRBJ2-3,.
TGCAGCGTTGATTTTATTAGGACAGGGAGGTTACATGAGCAGTTCTTC,CSVDFIRTGRLHEQFF,TRBD1,TRBV29-1,16,TRBJ2-1,once
TGCGCCAGCAGCCAATCGGGGTCCCAAGAGACCCAGTACTTC,CASSQSGSQETQYF,.,TRBV4-1,14,TRBJ2-5,.
TGTGCCTGGAGTGCGTCCGGGACTAGCGTTCAGGGGCAGTTCTTC,CAWSASGTSVQGQFF,TRBD2,TRBV30,15,TRBJ2-1,.
TGTGCCAGCAGTTTAGCCCTCCGGGACAGGCCAGATACGCAGTATTTT,CASSLALRDRPDTQYF,TRBD1,TRBV27,16,TRBJ2-3,.
TGTGCCAGCAGCTTCACTAGCGGGGGGCACACGCCCTACGAGCAGTACTTC,CASSFTSGGHTPYEQYF,TRBD2,TRBV5-4,17,TRBJ2-7,.
TGTGCCAGCAGCTTATTTAGCCACAGGGGATTCGATGGCTACACCTTC,CASSLFSHRGFDGYTF,TRBD1,TRBV7-2,16,TRBJ1-2,.
TGTGCCAGCAGCAAGAGTAGAGCTAATGAAAAACTGTTTTTT,CASSKSRANEKLFF,.,TRBV5-6,14,TRBJ1-4,.
TGTGCCAGCAGTCATGCCGGGACTAGCGGGAGGGGAGGAACAGATACGCAGTATTTT,CASSHAGTSGRGGTDTQYF,TRBD2,TRBV28,19,TRBJ2-3,.
TGTGCCAGTAGTATTGCTAGCGGGAGGGACAATGAGCAGTTCTTC,CASSIASGRDNEQFF,TRBD2,TRBV19,15,TRBJ2-1,.
TGCGCCAGCAGCTTGGCTAGCGGGGGACTAAAAACCGGGGAGCTGTTTTTT,CASSLASGGLKTGELFF,TRBD2,TRBV5-1,17,TRBJ2-2,.
TGTGCCAGCAGGGGGGGGGCGGAGGAGCAGTACTTC,CASRGGAEEQYF,.,TRBV11-2,12,TRBJ2-7,.
TGTGCCAGCAGGCCACAGGGAGGGGAGGGCTACACCTTC,CASRPQGGEGYTF,.,TRBV7-8,13,TRBJ1-2,.
TGCGCCAGCAGCACCGGGACTAGCTACGAGCAGTACTTC,CASSTGTSYEQYF,TRBD2,TRBV5-1,13,TRBJ2-7,.
TGTGCCAGCAGCTTTGGCCCGACAGGGGGATATGGCTACACCTTC,CASSFGPTGGYGYTF,TRBD1,TRBV11-3,15,TRBJ1-2,.
TGTGCCAGTAGTATGGGTCCTGGGCAACAGCCCCAGCATTTT,CASSMGPGQQPQHF,.,TRBV19,14,TRBJ1-5,.
TGTGCCACCAGCAGAGATCGTCAGGGTACTAACTATGGCTACACCTTC,CATSRDRQGTNYGYTF,.,TRBV15,16,TRBJ1-2,.
TGTGCCAGCACCAGTAGGACAGGGTGGTACGAGCAGTACTTC,CASTSRTGWYEQYF,TRBD1,TRBV27,14,TRBJ2-7,.
TGTGCCAGCAGCAAGGGGTCCGGGGAGCTGTTTTTT,CASSKGSGELFF,.,TRBV6-5,12,TRBJ2-2,.
TGTGCCAGCAGCTCTAGGGGGCCCACTGAAGCTTTCTTT,CASSSRGPTEAFF,TRBD1,TRBV5-4,13,TRBJ1-1,.
TGTGCCACCTTCCGTAGACAGGGTGACACTGAAGCTTTCTTT,CATFRRQGDTEAFF,TRBD1,TRBV28,14,TRBJ1-1,.